The present T cell receptor (beta chain) was sequenced within a study of cytomegalovirus exposure and HLA in healthy donors (dated by TCRdb to about 2017). Study-wide context: In an earlier analysis of some 550 of the donors, 276 Gb of sequence data and just under 120 million unique TCR beta sequences from roughly 180 million T cells were reported. Roughly 5 DR-DQ haplotypes were handled as single units for association and clustering, since linkage in the cohort was strong. Roughly 290 gigabases of sequencing data and approximately 91 million unique TCR sequences made up an early release that covered fewer than 650 HLA-typed donors. A later analysis re-analyzed previously published TCR beta repertoires from about 730 donors and added high-resolution HLA genotyping to study TCR occurrence patterns. All discovery cohort repertoires had been generated using a single sequencing platform. In addition to the first cohort of approximately 650 subjects, a separate validation cohort of 120 different subjects was used. Of the approximately 400 genotyped donors, 65% to 90% were placed in the genetic ancestry cluster associated with self-reported Caucasian donors. The T cell repertoires of 550 to 850 subjects were profiled by immunosequencing and related to cytomegalovirus serostatus. An earlier analysis of fewer than 700 of the donors applied high-throughput TCR beta sequencing to assess whether each TCR beta V gene segment acted as functional or pseudogenic. Rather than drawing on any new phenotypic data, the later analysis identified candidate immune exposures from TCR beta sequences and the way those sequences occurred across donors. Among 300 to 500 genotyped donors of the cohort, an average of about 220,000 unique TCR beta nucleotide sequences was sequenced per donor, of which 15% to 20% were non-productive. The number of typed donors differed by locus: about 620-640 for A, B, C, DRB1 and DQB1; some 540 for DQA1; approximately 600 for DPA1; and roughly 490 for DPB1. To predict cytomegalovirus infection status, the study combined high-throughput TCR immunosequencing, statistical association of individual TCRs with disease status, and machine learning. Both class I and class II loci were covered by HLA typing, at four-digit resolution. In a later genetic analysis, genome-wide SNP genotypes for about 55% of the roughly 670 donors were used, and that subset was treated as a discovery cohort. Donor age, sex, ethnicity and CMV serostatus were compiled alongside the repertoire data. The study aimed to test whether signatures of past pathogen exposure could be identified by cataloging public T cell receptors.

Overall study results and their limits: A few of the identified cytomegalovirus-associated TCR beta chains were confirmed in vitro to be specific for cytomegalovirus antigens. For the cohort, immune exposure information was limited to CMV serostatus. Compared with equally common non-associated chains, HLA-associated TCR beta chains in a later analysis were more clonally expanded and had lower generation probabilities. In an earlier analysis of more than 450 of the donors, most TCR beta V segments were observed in productive rearrangements about 87% or about 30% of the time, broadly matching IMGT annotations. A cluster of highly shared sequence variants was judged likely to represent a technical artifact of the sequencing pipeline. The authors suggested that the approach could potentially be generalized to other disease states and immunological phenotypes. Several of the top co-occurrence clusters appeared to be linked to parvovirus B19, influenza, CMV and Epstein-Barr virus, according to a later analysis. A later analysis associated 15,000 to 20,000 TCR beta sequences with specific HLA alleles at a false discovery rate of 0.05. A later analysis found that most CMV-associated TCR beta chains appeared HLA-restricted, with HLA associations seemingly driven largely by CMV exposure. An association between a missense DCLRE1C variant and V-gene and J-gene trimming of TCR beta chains was found in a later genetic analysis and replicated in an independent cohort. While some public TCRs were present in many individuals, most TCR sequences turned up only very rarely across donors. Correlated functional status among segregating V segments might be attributable to linkage disequilibrium, but an unknown experimental factor could not be ruled out. The study gave a list of more than 150 TCR beta chains associated with cytomegalovirus. Presence/absence analyses assumed roughly uniform sequencing depth across donors, an assumption that may not hold. Some IMGT-functional V segments, including TRBV6-2 and TRBV6-3, could not be distinguished by the 87-base-pair reads and were therefore excluded. In a later genetic analysis, fewer N-insertions in productive TCRs were reported among donors in an Asian-associated ancestry cluster than the roughly 710-donor mean. Only TCR beta chains were sequenced in this cohort, and the absence of alpha or paired-chain data limited detectable features. A later analysis found that TCR association rates varied across HLA loci, with DRB1 alleles showing the most associated TCRs and HLA-C alleles the fewest. In both the original and validation cohorts, the classifier was reported to diagnose cytomegalovirus status with high specificity and sensitivity. HLA typing was unavailable for some donors at each locus, so association tests used only the typed subset. Strong co-occurrence of HLA alleles, especially DR and DQ, made assigning TCR associations to individual alleles difficult. Approximately 18 rarely observed V segments, including chromosome 9 orphons, were excluded from the earlier analysis of almost 600 of the donors because counts were too low. A further reported finding was that TCR beta sequences accurately predicted the HLA-A and HLA-B alleles for most subjects in the first cohort.

In the case of this clone: Its antigen specificity is not known. The record has no base qualities; no much larger clone is one base away.

The receptor library was made with the immunoSEQ multiplex PCR assay. For the multiplex PCR, a mixture combining 60 forward primers for TCR Vbeta segments and 13 reverse primers for TCR Jbeta segments was used. The CDR3 region of rearranged TCR beta genes was amplified from genomic DNA by a multiplex PCR assay. The Illumina HiSeq System was used to sequence the amplified TCR beta libraries as 87-base-pair reads. The paper's data handling went like this. A later analysis counted about 80 million unique TCR beta chains across the 666 repertoires, and some 11 million of these chains were shared by at least two donors. Raw reads were error-corrected and collapsed into unique sequences by a nearest-neighbor algorithm in which closely related sequences were merged to remove PCR and sequencing errors. V, D and J gene segments were assigned by aligning CDR3 sequences to IMGT reference sequences. For a sequence to be retained, at least a six-nucleotide match to both a V gene segment and a J gene segment was required. Rearrangements were called productive when the CDR3 lacked stop codons and stayed in frame with V and J; all others were non-productive. Following IMGT convention, CDR3 was defined as the stretch from the second conserved V-encoded cysteine to the conserved J-encoded phenylalanine. The earlier analysis of about 590 of the donors excluded sequences that lacked an unambiguous match to a single V gene segment. In an earlier analysis of 450 to 700 of the donors, V segments were called functional above 56.7% productive rearrangements and were called segregating when the between-donor standard deviation exceeded 5%. To diagnose cytomegalovirus status from the catalog of TCR beta chain sequences, a statistical classification framework was built. In a later analysis, V and J genes were assigned by comparing TCR nucleotide sequences against IMGT/GENE-DB human TR gene sequences. In a later analysis, CDR3 sequences and most-parsimonious VDJ recombination scenarios were assigned using the TCRdist pipeline. In a later analysis, every TCR beta chain was defined by the combination of its CDR3 amino acid sequence and its V-gene family, and reads without a unique V-gene family were dropped. As a way to deal with suspected cross-contamination and a sequencing artifact, a later analysis dropped approximately 590 nucleotide sequences that were highly shared and had low generation probability. In a later analysis, a clonal expansion index was calculated for each public chain from normalized within-repertoire ranks of inferred template counts. In a later analysis, generation probabilities were computed with a VDJ recombination model fitted to out-of-frame rearrangements, and the resulting probabilities were checked against IGoR. In a later analysis, TCR-TCR, TCR-HLA and TCR-CMV co-occurrence was scored with hypergeometric tests, and a repertoire-size bias correction was applied to TCR pairs. To estimate false discovery rates, a later analysis permuted the HLA or CMV assignments 20 times. In a later analysis, co-occurring TCRs were grouped using DBSCAN, with TCRdist sequence similarity added in when clustering inside HLA-allele-positive subsets. Repertoires with fewer than 30,000 or more than 120,000 public chains, plus five repertoires with anomalous nucleotide sharing, were excluded from co-occurrence clustering. TCRdb carries this immuneACCESS record with in-frame sequences only. Its versions omit some clonotypes, under half of them owing to an unresolved V gene in the studies checked, with the rest unexplained. V and J calls and clone size are copied from that table; D and trimming were computed from the DNA. The sample table contains approximately 150,000 clones; only one count was recorded for about 80% of them. 0.55% to 0.8% of the sample rests with the top ten.

The cohort was made up of roughly 670 healthy bone marrow donors. Cohort members were all nominally healthy when sampled, although unrecorded immune exposures were likely present. The donor tested CMV seronegative and was one of the 352 seronegative cohort members. A peripheral blood sample was provided by each donor, and peripheral blood mononuclear cells were used for TCR beta sequencing. Genomic DNA extraction from the blood cell samples was performed with the Qiagen DNeasy Blood Extraction Kit. Reading the germline V gene gives CDR1 SGHDT and CDR2 YYEEEE. V is cut by 4 bases and J by 5 bases, and the space between the germline ends is 21 bases. The CDR3, cysteine through phenylalanine, is 16 amino acids long. The CDR3 DNA has 48 bases and is translated from base 1.

The sequence links TRBV5-6 to TRBJ2-5, with TRBD1 as a weak D call on 5 bases. The sample comprised PBMCs. This TCR was recovered from a male donor in good health and CMV-seronegative. CDR3 protein: CASSPSGRYGAETQYF. In nucleotides, the sequence is TGTGCCAGCAGCCCCTCCGGACGGTATGGGGCCGAGACCCAGTACTTC.